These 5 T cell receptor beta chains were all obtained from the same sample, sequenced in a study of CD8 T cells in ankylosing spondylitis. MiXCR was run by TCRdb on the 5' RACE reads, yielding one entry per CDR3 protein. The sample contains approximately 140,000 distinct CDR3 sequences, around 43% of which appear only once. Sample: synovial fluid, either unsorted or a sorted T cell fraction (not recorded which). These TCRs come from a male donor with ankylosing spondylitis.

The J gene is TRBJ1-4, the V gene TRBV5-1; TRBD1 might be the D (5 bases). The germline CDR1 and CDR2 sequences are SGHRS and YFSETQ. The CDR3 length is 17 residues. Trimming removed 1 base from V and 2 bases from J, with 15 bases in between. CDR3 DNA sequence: TGCGCCAGCAGCTTGCGGGCGGGGCGCCCCACTAATGAAAAACTGTTTTTT. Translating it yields CASSLRAGRPTNEKLFF.

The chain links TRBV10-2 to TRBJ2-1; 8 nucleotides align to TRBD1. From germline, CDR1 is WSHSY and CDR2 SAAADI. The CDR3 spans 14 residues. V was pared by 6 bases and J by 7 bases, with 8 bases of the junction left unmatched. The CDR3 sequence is CASSGTGTWNEQFF. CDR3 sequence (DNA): TGCGCCAGCAGCGGGACAGGTACATGGAATGAGCAGTTCTTC.

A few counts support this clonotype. DNA for the CDR3: TGTGCCAGCAGCACGACAGGAGCGCAGAAGGTTAGCAATCAGCCCCAGCATTTT. Protein product: CASSTTGAQKVSNQPQHF. The chain combines TRBV28 with TRBJ1-5; weak D call: TRBD1 (6 bases). Germline values: CDR1 MDHEN, CDR2 SYDVKM. V dropped 6 bases and J dropped 0 bases, with 21 bases sitting between them. This CDR3 has 18 amino acids.

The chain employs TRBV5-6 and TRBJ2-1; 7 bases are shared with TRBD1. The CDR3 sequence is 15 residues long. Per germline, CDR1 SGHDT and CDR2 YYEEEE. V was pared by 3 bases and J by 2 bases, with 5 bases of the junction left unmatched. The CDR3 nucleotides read TGTGCCAGCAGCTCAACAGGGGTCCCCTACAATGAGCAGTTCTTC. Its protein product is CASSSTGVPYNEQFF.

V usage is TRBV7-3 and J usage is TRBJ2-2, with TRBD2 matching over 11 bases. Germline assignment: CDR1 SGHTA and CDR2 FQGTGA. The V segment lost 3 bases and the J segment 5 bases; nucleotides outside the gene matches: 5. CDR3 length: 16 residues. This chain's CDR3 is CASSFTSGGYTGELFF. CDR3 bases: TGTGCCAGCAGCTTTACTAGCGGGGGATATACCGGGGAGCTGTTTTTT.